These 20 T cell receptor beta chains share one sample of origin, sequenced in a study of liver allograft versus peripheral blood T cells. Study context: Repertoires of T cell receptors in transplanted livers were compared with recipients' peripheral blood repertoires.

TCRdb re-called the reads with MiXCR, one entry per CDR3 protein. This sample carries about 810 distinct CDR3 sequences, about 16% of them seen once, and the ten largest clones take around 12%. Receptor source: a human patient who had a liver transplant. Some T cells may be the graft donor's.

The chain is built from TRBV5-4 and TRBJ2-7; tentative D call: TRBD2 (7 bases). CDR3 length: 14 residues. V was pared by 4 bases and J by 6 bases, with 17 bases between. Looked up from germline, CDR1 is SGHNT and CDR2 is YYREEE (reference sequence). As DNA, the CDR3 is TGTGCCAGCAGCCGAAAAGCCGGGGGGCGCGAGCAGTACTTC. This gives the protein CASSRKAGGREQYF.

This clonotype is labeled medium-sized. The junction and the germline gene differ at one end; a read error may be behind it. This chain uses TRBV11-2 with TRBJ2-5; the match to TRBD1 covers 7 bases. Germline V gene sequence: CDR1 SGHAT, CDR2 FQNNGV. The CDR3 extends over 15 amino acids. CDR3 sequence: CASSLGGSYQETQYF. The CDR3 DNA sequence: TGTGCCAGCAGTTTAGGGGGCTCTTACCAAGAGACCCAGTACTTC.

By share, this clonotype counts as large (0.1 to 1%). The V gene is TRBV5-4, the J gene TRBJ1-1; the D gene is possibly TRBD1 (6 bases). The CDR3 has 14 amino acids. Trimming stripped 1 base from V and 8 bases from J, with 15 bases between. CDR1 SGHNT and CDR2 YYREEE come from the germline V gene (reference sequence). CDR3 protein: CASSLSRGQGEAFF. The CDR3 DNA reads as TGTGCCAGCAGCTTGAGTCGGGGGCAGGGAGAAGCTTTCTTT.

Relative to its sample, this clonotype is medium-sized (0.01 to 0.1%). V is TRBV18 and J is TRBJ2-7, with 12 bases fitting TRBD1. Per the germline V gene, CDR1 is KGHSH and CDR2 is LQKENI. There are 18 residues in the CDR3. Unmatched junction bases numbered 16, after V lost 6 bases and J lost 4 bases. In DNA form, the CDR3 reads TGTGCCAGCTCGCACACCGGGACAGGGGGCGTGGGGGTTTACGAGCAGTACTTC. Its protein product is CASSHTGTGGVGVYEQYF.

Judged by abundance, this clonotype is large. The V and J genes are TRBV6-6 and TRBJ2-7; 15 bases fit TRBD2. The ends lost 6 bases at V and 6 bases at J; junction bases unmatched: 15. The CDR3 runs to 18 residues. The germline V gene has CDR1 MNHNY and CDR2 SVGAGI (reference sequence). The CDR3 DNA sequence: TGTGCCAGCAGATACCATTCCGGGACTAGCGGGAGGACGGGCGAGCAGTACTTC. It is translated as CASRYHSGTSGRTGEQYF.

By share of the sample, this clonotype is medium-sized. The rearrangement uses TRBV15 and TRBJ1-4; 10 bases match TRBD1. The trim removed 1 base at V and 8 bases at J, leaving 4 bases unmatched. Germline V gives CDR1 LNHNV, CDR2 YYDKDF (reference sequence). The CDR3 length is 15 residues. This CDR3 is CATSRGQGAVEKLFF. The CDR3 bases are TGTGCCACCAGCAGAGGACAGGGGGCGGTCGAAAAACTGTTTTTT.

Within the sample, this clonotype is medium-sized (0.01 to 0.1%). The chain recombines TRBV6-2 or TRBV6-3 with TRBJ2-7; TRBD1 matches 8 bases. The CDR3 spans 14 residues. Germline V lookup: CDR1 MNHEY, CDR2 SVGEGT. J lost 4 bases, V lost 5 bases, and 7 bases had no gene match. The CDR3 reads CASSPMQGAYEQYF. In DNA form, the CDR3 reads TGTGCCAGCAGTCCGATGCAGGGGGCTTACGAGCAGTACTTC.

This clonotype is medium-sized (0.01 to 0.1%) within its sample. The gene calls are TRBV10-3 and TRBJ2-3; 13 bases fit TRBD2. CDR1 ENHRY and CDR2 SYGVKD come from the germline V gene. The CDR3 is 19 amino acids. Trimming cost V 6 bases and J 0 bases; bases outside gene matches: 12. As DNA, the CDR3 is TGTGCCATCAGCGCCGCCCCCGGGACTAGCGGGGCTAGCACAGATACGCAGTATTTT. Protein sequence: CAISAAPGTSGASTDTQYF.

By sample share, this clonotype is large. The chain employs TRBV6-6 and TRBJ1-2; D remains ambiguous. This CDR3 has 15 residues. Germline V gene sequence: CDR1 MNHNY, CDR2 SVGAGI (reference sequence). V lost 2 bases to trimming and J lost 0 bases, with 10 bases between them. The CDR3 here is CASSYGNRANYGYTF. The CDR3 nucleotides are TGTGCCAGCAGTTACGGAAACAGAGCTAACTATGGCTACACCTTC.

By frequency in the sample, this clonotype is large (0.1 to 1%). V and J are TRBV15 and TRBJ1-1; D is ambiguous. The CDR3 spans 13 residues. V lost 0 bases, J lost 1 base, and 3 bases lay in between. Germline assignment: CDR1 LNHNV and CDR2 YYDKDF (reference sequence). The CDR3 protein is CATSRDPNTEAFF. In nucleotides, the CDR3 is TGTGCCACCAGCAGAGATCCGAACACTGAAGCTTTCTTT.

This clonotype is labeled large. The DNA for the CDR3 is TGTGCCAGCAGCTTGGCCTCGGGGATCCGCCAAACTGAAGCTTTCTTT. Its protein is CASSLASGIRQTEAFF. V gene TRBV5-4 combines with J gene TRBJ1-1; D gene ambiguous. CDR1 and CDR2 from the germline V gene are SGHNT and YYREEE (reference sequence). V lost 0 bases to trimming and J lost 5 bases, with 17 bases between them. This CDR3 region has 16 residues.

This rearrangement joins TRBV10-2 to TRBJ1-2; D is unclear. Germline V CDR1 and CDR2: WSHSY, SAAADI. Trimming took off 8 bases at V and 7 bases at J, with 17 bases between the two ends. CDR3 size: 13 residues. For the CDR3, the DNA is TGCGCCAGCCCTTTAGGCGGAGGTACTGGCTACACCTTC. Its protein product is CASPLGGGTGYTF.

This clonotype is judged medium-sized. This rearrangement joins TRBV19 to TRBJ1-4; D not certain. Germline-derived CDR1 and CDR2 are LNHDA and SQIVND (reference sequence). The CDR3 has 12 amino acids. Deletions cut 5 bases from V and 8 bases from J, with 9 bases between. The CDR3 is CASSFPNEKLFF. The DNA of the CDR3 is TGTGCCAGTAGTTTCCCGAACGAAAAACTGTTTTTT. The variable domain in full, with the rest retrieved from reference TRBV19 and TRBJ1-4, is DGGITQSPKYLFRKEGQNVTLSCEQNLNHDAMYWYRQDPGQGLRLIYYSQIVNDFQKGDIAEGYSVSREKKESFPLTVTSAQKNPTAFYLCASSFPNEKLFFGSGTQLSVL.

The chain links TRBV6-1 to TRBJ2-7; the D gene is possibly TRBD2 (6 bases). The CDR3 has 13 residues. Germline CDR1 is MNHNS and CDR2 is SASEGT. Trimming shortened V by 6 bases and J by 6 bases, and 15 bases separated the two germline ends. CDR3: CASSSVGGGEQYF. The CDR3 DNA reads as TGTGCCAGCAGCTCGGTTGGGGGAGGCGAGCAGTACTTC.

Relative to its sample, this clonotype is medium-sized. V gene TRBV25-1 combines with J gene TRBJ1-2; 8 nucleotides agree with TRBD1. V gave up 5 bases and J gave up 8 bases; unmatched junction bases: 16. CDR1 is MGHDK and CDR2 is SYGVNS in the germline V gene. This CDR3 is built from 16 residues. The CDR3, as DNA: TGTGCCAGCAGTCCGGACAGGGATGGCTCTGGGAGGGGCTACACCTTC. Protein sequence: CASSPDRDGSGRGYTF.

The rearrangement links TRBV5-5 to TRBJ1-4, with D maybe TRBD1 (5 bases). There are 14 residues in the CDR3. The germline V gene has CDR1 SGHKS and CDR2 YYEKEE (reference sequence). Between the trimmed V and J ends, which lost 1 base and 8 bases, there was a span of 12 bases. CDR3 nucleotides: TGTGCCAGCAGCTTGTGGGGGTTGGACGAAAAACTGTTTTTT. Protein: CASSLWGLDEKLFF.

Judged by abundance, this clonotype is large. The chain couples TRBV19 to TRBJ1-1; tentative D call: TRBD1 (5 bases). The CDR3 sequence is 14 residues long. Per germline, CDR1 LNHDA and CDR2 SQIVND (reference sequence). V shed 7 bases and J shed 1 base, with 13 bases lying between them. The CDR3 loop reads CASNARTPNTEAFF. CDR3 nucleotides: TGTGCCAGTAATGCTAGGACACCGAACACTGAAGCTTTCTTT.

By share of the sample, this clonotype is medium-sized. The chain recombines TRBV28 with TRBJ1-1; D unresolved. Trimming removed 7 bases from V and 6 bases from J, with 15 bases in between. CDR3 size: 13 residues. The germline CDR1 and CDR2 sequences are MDHEN and SYDVKM. The CDR3 here is CASTPGLEAEAFF. CDR3 bases: TGTGCCAGCACCCCGGGCCTCGAGGCTGAAGCTTTCTTT.

This clonotype is medium-sized. The chain carries TRBV18 and TRBJ1-5; D gene unclear. The germline V gene encodes CDR1 KGHSH and CDR2 LQKENI. The CDR3 loop spans 15 amino acids. Trimming left V 4 bases short and J 3 bases short, with 13 bases between. The CDR3: CASSLTGLDNQPQHF. The CDR3 DNA is TGTGCCAGCTCACTCACTGGACTGGACAATCAGCCCCAGCATTTT.

By share, this clonotype counts as large (0.1 to 1%). V usage is TRBV18 and J usage is TRBJ1-2, with D tentatively TRBD1 (5 bases). V shed 4 bases and J shed 8 bases, with 20 bases lying between them. This CDR3 has 15 residues. CDR1 is KGHSH, CDR2 LQKENI, per germline. CDR3 coding DNA: TGTGCCAGCTCACTGGTAGTGGGGGATTCGGGCGGCTACACCTTC. It codes for CASSLVVGDSGGYTF.